This TCR beta chain is from a study of T-cell reconstitution after alpha-beta-depleted transplantation in children. General study results and limits: Several patients had high TCRbeta diversity at day 60; it came from surviving recipient T cells and thymic progenitors. Once a year had passed after transplant, T-cell counts and diversity came mostly from newly produced T cells. Alpha-beta T cells about two months after transplant reportedly derived from several hundred expanded graft clones.

Points on this clonotype: Antigen unknown.

Library preparation (for TCRbeta) was performed with unique molecular identifiers. Via MiXCR, TCRdb re-called the PCR reads, giving one row per CDR3 protein. This table has some 600,000 distinct CDR3 sequences, roughly 13% appearing once. Trimming took 6 bases from V and 2 from J; bases not matched to a gene: 12. This CDR3 spans 18 amino acids. The V gene's germline CDR1 is MNHEY and CDR2 SVGEGT. This sequence originates from a male patient between 5 and 17 years old who had a stem cell transplant for acute myeloid leukemia, so the T cells may come from the graft donor. The chain is built from TRBV6-2 or TRBV6-3 and TRBJ2-2, with TRBD2 matching 10 bases. Sample: PBMCs, mostly from graft donor cells, taken 360 days after TCRalphabeta/CD19-depleted stem cell transplant. The CDR3 bases are TGTGCCAGCAGCTCCTCCCGACTAGCGGGCTCAAACACCGGGGAGCTGTTTTTT. Its protein is CASSSSRLAGSNTGELFF.